These T cell receptor beta chains were read from a single sample in a study of beta chain features in type 1 diabetes. This table comes from immunoSEQ multiplex PCR, and its TCRdb copy is limited to in-frame clones, with some not included. The sample yields approximately 270,000 clones, roughly 13% seen once. The sample consisted of naive CD4+ T cells from blood. These receptor sequences come from a young man with type 1 diabetes. CDR3s include the opening cysteine and the closing phenylalanine or tryptophan. The order of the fields is CDR3 protein, CDR3 DNA, J gene, V gene, D gene, clone size. D genes are given only for firm matches. The size of a clone is reported for some rows only, either as once, few or many, or as a class for expanded clones.

CASSLGTSVDTQYF	TGTGCCAGCAGTTTAGGGACTAGCGTGGATACGCAGTATTTT	TRBJ2-3	TRBV28	TRBD2	few
CASSPTGNTGANVLTF	TGTGCCAGCTCACCGACGGGGAACACTGGGGCCAACGTCCTGACTTTC	TRBJ2-6	TRBV18	-	-
CASTSGGLPYEQYF	TGTGCCAGCACGTCAGGGGGGCTACCTTACGAGCAGTACTTC	TRBJ2-7	TRBV18	-	few
CASTLFGTSGSFNEQFF	TGTGCCAGTACCCTATTCGGGACTAGCGGGAGCTTTAATGAGCAGTTCTTC	TRBJ2-1	TRBV19	TRBD2	few
CASKWRLAGVNEQFF	TGTGCCAGTAAATGGCGGCTAGCGGGAGTAAATGAGCAGTTCTTC	TRBJ2-1	TRBV19	TRBD2	few
CASSVRVASPGELFF	TGTGCCAGCAGCGTCCGGGTGGCGAGCCCCGGGGAGCTGTTTTTT	TRBJ2-2	TRBV9	-	-
CASTETGGRDTQYF	TGCGCCAGCACCGAGACAGGGGGTCGAGATACGCAGTATTTT	TRBJ2-3	TRBV5-1	TRBD1	few
CASSLSGQPNTEAFF	TGTGCCAGCAGCCTAAGCGGACAACCGAACACTGAAGCTTTCTTT	TRBJ1-1	TRBV7-3	-	once
CASSQYFSSYTF	TGTGCCAGCAGCCAATATTTCTCTAGCTACACCTTC	TRBJ1-2	TRBV14	-	few
CASVEFSGRHEQFF	TGTGCCAGCGTTGAATTTAGCGGGAGACATGAGCAGTTCTTC	TRBJ2-1	TRBV2	TRBD2	-
CANGQGTNYGYTF	TGTGCCAATGGACAGGGGACGAACTATGGCTACACCTTC	TRBJ1-2	TRBV28	TRBD1	-
CASSLGQGGQTQYF	TGTGCCAGCAGTCTAGGACAGGGTGGACAGACCCAGTACTTC	TRBJ2-5	TRBV7-3	TRBD1	few
CASSLNSVPYGYTF	TGTGCCAGCAGCTTAAACTCCGTCCCCTATGGCTACACCTTC	TRBJ1-2	TRBV7-9	-	few
CASSPGGSRNNEQFF	TGTGCCAGCAGTCCCGGGGGTAGCCGAAACAATGAGCAGTTCTTC	TRBJ2-1	TRBV6-5	-	-
CACVGLQNIQYF	TGTGCGTGTGTGGGACTTCAAAACATTCAGTACTTC	TRBJ2-4	TRBV6-6	-	few
CASSMDRTNQPQHF	TGTGCCAGTAGTATGGACAGGACTAATCAGCCCCAGCATTTT	TRBJ1-5	TRBV19	TRBD1	-
CASSLDATGVITGELFF	TGTGCCAGCAGCTTAGACGCTACAGGGGTTATCACCGGGGAGCTGTTTTTT	TRBJ2-2	TRBV11-2	TRBD1	-
CASSLYTPSSEQFF	TGTGCCAGCAGCTTATACACTCCATCTAGCGAGCAGTTCTTC	TRBJ2-1	TRBV11-2	-	few
CASSRRGGYEQYF	TGTGCCAGCAGCCGGCGGGGTGGCTACGAGCAGTACTTC	TRBJ2-7	TRBV5-6	-	few
CSVGQGGEETQYF	TGCAGCGTGGGACAGGGAGGTGAGGAGACCCAGTACTTC	TRBJ2-5	TRBV29-1	TRBD1	-
CASSPKGSRRIPEAFF	TGTGCCAGCTCACCAAAAGGCAGTCGGAGAATCCCTGAAGCTTTCTTT	TRBJ1-1	TRBV18	-	few
CAWSVSGGSYEQYF	TGTGCCTGGAGTGTAAGCGGGGGATCCTACGAGCAGTACTTC	TRBJ2-7	TRBV30	TRBD2	-
CASSLGGQDTQYF	TGCGCCAGCAGCTTAGGCGGGCAAGATACGCAGTATTTT	TRBJ2-3	TRBV5-1	-	-